This is a list of T cell receptor beta chains from one sample in a study of vaccination and CD4 T cells after COVID-19. These receptors have no known antigen. TCRdb called the PCR reads again in MiXCR, with one record for every CDR3 protein. The data hold fewer than 13,000 distinct CDR3 sequences, with around two fifths observed a single time. The sample comprised CD4+ T cells from blood, cultured in vitro. These TCRs come from a human donor who had recovered from COVID-19. CDR3s include the opening cysteine and the closing phenylalanine or tryptophan. Fields, in order: D gene, V gene, J gene, CDR3 length, clone size, CDR3 protein, CDR3 DNA. D genes are given only for firm matches. Size is stated for part of the rows, as once, few or many counts, or as a class when the clone is expanded.

>TRBD1|TRBV29-1|TRBJ1-2|12|.
CSTRRDRAGYTF
TGCAGCACAAGACGGGACAGGGCTGGCTACACCTTC
>.|TRBV6-2/TRBV6-3|TRBJ1-3|18|.
CASSYMRRQDEPGNTIYF
TGTGCCAGCAGTTATATGAGGCGGCAGGACGAGCCTGGAAACACCATATATTTT
>TRBD1|TRBV6-1|TRBJ1-6|16|.
CASSWGDSLLHSPLHF
TGTGCCAGCAGCTGGGGGGACAGTCTCTTGCATTCACCCCTCCACTTT
>.|TRBV7-2|TRBJ1-2|13|few
CASLGGAEAGYTF
TGTGCCAGCCTAGGAGGGGCAGAGGCTGGCTACACCTTC
>TRBD1|TRBV24-1|TRBJ2-3|15|.
CATSSGQGATDTQYF
TGTGCCACCTCTTCGGGACAGGGGGCGACAGATACGCAGTATTTT
>.|TRBV20-1|TRBJ1-1|12|.
CSAREGGPEAFF
TGCAGTGCTAGAGAAGGGGGACCTGAAGCTTTCTTT
>TRBD1|TRBV30|TRBJ1-4|15|.
CAWSVIGTGNEKLFF
TGTGCCTGGAGTGTAATTGGGACAGGGAATGAAAAACTGTTTTTT
>TRBD1|TRBV20-1|TRBJ1-1|14|few
CSARAGTGGTEAFF
TGCAGTGCTAGGGCCGGGACAGGGGGCACCGAAGCTTTCTTT
>.|TRBV27|TRBJ1-1|13|.
CASSLAGRRTSFF
TGTGCCAGCAGTTTGGCAGGGAGAAGGACATCTTTCTTT
>.|TRBV10-3|TRBJ1-5|13|few
CAISDRVDQPQHF
TGTGCCATCAGTGACAGGGTAGATCAGCCCCAGCATTTT
>.|TRBV2|TRBJ2-3|13|few
CASTLTRGDTQYF
TGTGCCAGCACCCTTACTCGGGGAGATACGCAGTATTTT
>TRBD1|TRBV5-8|TRBJ2-2|19|.
CASSTTGTGFGTGTGELFF
TGTGCCAGCAGCACCACCGGGACAGGGTTCGGTACGGGCACCGGGGAGCTGTTTTTT
>TRBD1|TRBV6-5|TRBJ1-5|14|few
CASSLTGGRQPQHF
TGTGCCAGCAGTTTAACAGGGGGCAGACAGCCCCAGCATTTT
>.|TRBV2|TRBJ2-5|12|.
CASREIEKTQYF
TGTGCCAGCAGAGAGATCGAAAAGACCCAGTACTTC
>.|TRBV12-3/TRBV12-4|TRBJ1-6|14|.
CASSSGANNSPLHF
TGTGCCAGCTCCTCGGGGGCAAATAATTCACCCCTCCACTTT
>.|TRBV30|TRBJ2-2|14|.
CAWSVLGNTGELFF
TGTGCCTGGAGTGTTCTGGGAAACACCGGGGAGCTGTTTTTT
>.|TRBV2|TRBJ2-7|12|.
CANPGSPREQYF
TGTGCCAACCCGGGATCACCGCGCGAGCAGTACTTC
>TRBD2|TRBV20-1|TRBJ2-5|15|.
CSARGGRGNQETQYF
TGCAGTGCTAGAGGTGGGCGGGGGAACCAAGAGACCCAGTACTTC
>.|TRBV27|TRBJ1-5|15|few
CASSLGSHSNQPQHF
TGTGCCAGCAGTTTGGGGAGCCATAGCAATCAGCCCCAGCATTTT
>.|TRBV19|TRBJ1-1|14|few
CASTIRAMNTEAFF
TGTGCCAGTACCATCAGAGCCATGAACACTGAAGCTTTCTTT
>.|TRBV6-2/TRBV6-3|TRBJ1-2|16|few
CASSYPPGVLGYGYTF
TGTGCCAGCAGTTACCCCCCCGGGGTATTGGGATATGGCTACACCTTC
>TRBD1|TRBV20-1|TRBJ2-5|14|.
CSAPTGVGQETQYF
TGCAGTGCCCCGACAGGGGTCGGGCAAGAGACCCAGTACTTC
>TRBD1|TRBV2|TRBJ2-3|16|.
CASSPPGGIGTDTQYF
TGTGCCAGCAGTCCTCCAGGGGGCATTGGCACAGATACGCAGTATTTT
>TRBD1|TRBV30|TRBJ2-3|15|.
CAWSVPTGYTDTQYF
TGTGCCTGGAGTGTACCGACAGGGTACACAGATACGCAGTATTTT
>.|TRBV6-5|TRBJ1-2|16|.
CASSSTGTLITYGYTF
TGTGCCAGCAGTTCGACCGGGACCCTCATAACCTATGGCTACACCTTC
>TRBD2|TRBV7-6|TRBJ2-3|16|.
CASALSPSGVADTQYF
TGTGCCAGCGCACTTTCACCTAGCGGGGTGGCAGATACGCAGTATTTT
>.|TRBV5-5|TRBJ1-1|16|.
CASSIGRMMMNTEAFF
TGTGCCAGCAGCATCGGACGGATGATGATGAACACTGAAGCTTTCTTT
>TRBD1|TRBV9|TRBJ1-1|13|.
CASSPDRDTEAFF
TGTGCCAGCAGCCCGGACAGGGACACTGAAGCTTTCTTT
>.|TRBV7-2|TRBJ2-6|16|.
CASSLDGTSGANVLTF
TGTGCCAGCAGCTTAGATGGGACGTCTGGGGCCAACGTCCTGACTTTC
>TRBD1|TRBV30|TRBJ2-7|12|.
CACAGGAYEQYF
TGTGCCTGCGCAGGGGGCGCCTACGAGCAGTACTTC
>.|TRBV2|TRBJ2-1|12|.
CASSEFYNEQFF
TGTGCCAGCAGTGAGTTTTACAATGAGCAGTTCTTC
>.|TRBV11-2|TRBJ1-5|13|few
CASSSGDRQPQHF
TGTGCCAGCAGCTCAGGGGACCGTCAGCCCCAGCATTTT
>.|TRBV6-4|TRBJ1-2|16|few
CASSGRTSGGVYGYTF
TGTGCCAGCAGCGGCCGAACCTCGGGGGGTGTCTATGGCTACACCTTC
>.|TRBV11-2|TRBJ2-3|13|.
CASSLADRETQYF
TGTGCCAGCAGCCTAGCGGACAGGGAAACGCAGTATTTT
>.|TRBV3-1|TRBJ1-1|13|.
CASVNRVRTEAFF
TGTGCCAGCGTCAACAGGGTTAGGACTGAAGCTTTCTTT
>TRBD2|TRBV20-1|TRBJ2-3|17|few
CSARDGGNRGGLNTQYF
TGCAGTGCTAGAGATGGGGGTAATCGGGGGGGCCTGAATACGCAGTATTTT
>.|TRBV6-1|TRBJ1-6|14|few
CASSESDQGSPLHF
TGTGCCAGCAGTGAGTCGGACCAGGGGTCACCCCTCCACTTT
>.|TRBV7-9|TRBJ1-4|13|.
CATSTEGVEKLFF
TGTGCCACCTCGACAGAGGGAGTTGAAAAACTGTTTTTT
>.|TRBV20-1|TRBJ1-1|17|.
CSARDPKRGQTNTEAFF
TGCAGTGCTAGAGATCCGAAACGGGGACAAACGAACACTGAAGCTTTCTTT
>.|TRBV25-1|TRBJ1-1|14|few
CASSEWRDNTEAFF
TGTGCCAGCAGTGAATGGAGGGACAACACTGAAGCTTTCTTT
>.|TRBV6-1|TRBJ1-2|13|few
CASSPDINYGYTF
TGTGCCAGCAGCCCCGACATAAACTATGGCTACACCTTC
>TRBD2|TRBV30|TRBJ2-7|15|.
CAWSVQLAGPYEQYF
TGTGCCTGGAGTGTACAACTAGCGGGCCCCTACGAGCAGTACTTC
>TRBD2|TRBV6-5|TRBJ2-3|18|.
CASSYSIRTSGDTDTQYF
TGTGCCAGCAGTTACTCTATAAGGACTAGCGGGGATACAGATACGCAGTATTTT
>TRBD1|TRBV20-1|TRBJ1-2|12|.
CSARQGDSGYTF
TGCAGTGCTAGACAGGGGGATTCTGGCTACACCTTC
>TRBD1|TRBV6-5|TRBJ1-2|15|.
CASSYRGQGANGYTF
TGTGCCAGCAGTTATAGAGGACAGGGGGCAAATGGCTACACCTTC
>.|TRBV12-3/TRBV12-4|TRBJ1-1|15|.
CASSLNQRLNTEAFF
TGTGCCAGCAGTTTAAACCAGAGATTGAACACTGAAGCTTTCTTT
>.|TRBV5-4|TRBJ1-1|14|.
CASSLGGRDTEAFF
TGTGCCAGCAGCTTGGGGGGGCGGGACACTGAAGCTTTCTTT
>.|TRBV5-1|TRBJ1-6|13|.
CASSSDVNSPLHF
TGCGCCAGCAGCTCGGACGTGAATTCACCCCTCCACTTT